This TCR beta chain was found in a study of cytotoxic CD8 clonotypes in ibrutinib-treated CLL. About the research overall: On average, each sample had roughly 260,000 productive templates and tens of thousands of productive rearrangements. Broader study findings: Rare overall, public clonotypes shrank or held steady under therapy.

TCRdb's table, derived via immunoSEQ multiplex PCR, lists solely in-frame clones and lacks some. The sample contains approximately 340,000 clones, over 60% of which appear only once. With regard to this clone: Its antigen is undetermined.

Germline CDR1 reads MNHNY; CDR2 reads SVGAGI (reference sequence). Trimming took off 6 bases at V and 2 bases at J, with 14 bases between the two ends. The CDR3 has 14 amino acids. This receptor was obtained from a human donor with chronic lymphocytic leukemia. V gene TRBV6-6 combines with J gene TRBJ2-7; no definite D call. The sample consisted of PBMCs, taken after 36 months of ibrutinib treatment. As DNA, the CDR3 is TGTGCCAGCAGGCGTAGAGACGGAGCCTACGAGCAGTACTTC. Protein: CASRRRDGAYEQYF.